This TCR beta chain was found in a study of OX40 agonist ivuxolimab in advanced cancers. For the study at large: The dose of intravenous ivuxolimab that patients received every 2 weeks ranged from 0.01 to 10 mg/kg. Participants could have had prior anti-PD-1, anti-PD-L1 or anti-CTLA-4 therapy, and about 37% had some. Findings and caveats of the study: Several nonresponders also turned out to have low normalized T-cell clonal expansion.

Trimming cost V 5 bases and J 0 bases, with 8 bases left between them. Germline V gene data show CDR1 as SQVTM and CDR2 as ANQGSEA. The CDR3 is 13 amino acids. Measured with immunoSEQ multiplex PCR; TCRdb has only the in-frame clones, and not every one. Counted here are some 50,000 clones, almost 90% occurring once; the ten biggest clones make up 4.5% to 6%. This clone was seen just once. Its antigen is as yet unknown. Material: CD4+ or CD8+ T cells sorted from blood, obtained in a trial of the OX40 agonist ivuxolimab. The chain recombines TRBV29-1 with TRBJ2-1; D gene ambiguous. The receptor comes from an adult with an advanced solid tumor such as melanoma, head and neck, liver or kidney cancer. This chain's CDR3 is CSVSPSSYNEQFF. The DNA for the CDR3 is TGCAGCGTTAGCCCCAGCTCCTACAATGAGCAGTTCTTC.